This T cell receptor beta chain came from a study of T cells in Graves' hyperthyroidism and ophthalmopathy (dated by TCRdb to the late 2010s). A note on the overall study: Peripheral blood was sampled at the time of initial diagnosis, prior to any treatment. A discovery cohort of about a hundred patients, approximately 45 with Graves' ophthalmopathy and about 58 with stable Graves' hyperthyroidism, was used to find distinguishing TCR V-J signatures. Prospective prediction of ophthalmopathy was tested in an independent validation cohort of 18 hyperthyroidism patients and 17 patients who later progressed to ophthalmopathy. The approximately 100 discovery patients were randomly split 7:3 into training and test sets. In addition, the study compared T-cell repertoires in thyroid tissue and in blood from roughly 6 Graves' hyperthyroidism patients. After blood sampling, hyperthyroidism patients were treated with methimazole at a starting dose of 30 mg daily, and ophthalmopathy patients were treated with high-dose intravenous methylprednisolone. The paper reports TCR Vbeta CDR3 sequencing of more than 120 peripheral blood samples: around 41 ophthalmopathy, under 85 hyperthyroidism and around 17 progressor patients.

The hyperthyroidism patients were between 18 and 65 years old and newly diagnosed, with a disease duration of less than 2 months. Patients with uncontrolled infections, other autoimmune diseases, pregnancy or lactation were excluded. Diagnoses relied on clinical symptoms, serum thyroxine and TRAb, thyroid ultrasound and orbital computed tomography. Blood from progressor patients was drawn when they were first diagnosed with hyperthyroidism, before any ophthalmopathy symptoms appeared. PBMCs were isolated from more than 9 ml of fresh peripheral blood by Ficoll-Paque density gradient centrifugation. Progressor patients were defined as those initially diagnosed with Graves' hyperthyroidism in whom ophthalmopathy developed during follow-up. Total RNA was extracted with Trizol reagent, and quality was checked on an Agilent 2100 Bioanalyzer. This clonotype was counted many times. No antigen is known for it. Base quality data are lacking; no much larger clone is found one base away.

The TCR beta CDR3 regions were amplified from the RNA transcripts. The first round of RT-PCR for the TCR CDR3 was performed with the HTBI primer set and the Qiagen OneStep RT-PCR kit. Libraries were constructed in a second round of multiplex PCR, after which size selection and purification were performed. The libraries were sequenced on an Illumina HiSeq2000 using paired-end 100 bp reads. The published analysis was carried out like this. SOAPnuke was used to process the raw data, throwing out any read that contained adapters or uncalled bases, had a mean Phred below 15, or lacked an exact constant-primer or identifier match. COPE v1.2.5 was used to merge the high-quality paired reads, and each unique nucleotide sequence was defined as a clonotype. MiTCR v1.1 was used to align the clonotypes against IMGT TRBV, TRBD and TRBJ reference segments. The analysis was restricted to V-J combinations with a frequency above 0.0001, which together covered about 99% of the repertoires. A TCS score was defined as the ratio between F50 (clonal expansion) and ExV (chaos), using BLOSUM62-based TCRdist between CDR3 peptides within each V-J. Welch's t-statistics and random forest reduced fewer than 550 V-J features to around 14, which were used in a naive Bayes classifier (R e1071). Using fastp at Q25 and MiXCR, TCRdb reprocessed the public reads and kept productive beta chains. Merged by CDR3 protein, the rows form single entries marked with the most common genes and DNA. It is TCRdb's table, rather than the study itself, that gives the V and J calls and clone size. For this sample the table gives roughly 250,000 distinct CDR3 sequences, of which roughly 15% were detected only once. The top ten hold approximately 12% of the sample.

From the cysteine through the phenylalanine, the CDR3 covers 13 amino acids. The retained sequence is limited to the CDR3, 39 bases, with the frame set at the first base. For CDR1 and CDR2, the germline V gene (reference sequence) lists MNHEY and SMNVEV. V is shortened by 4 bases, J by 8 bases, and the region joining them spans 14 bases. General conclusions and limits of the study: Most expanded thyroid clonotypes (frequency above 0.001) were also found in blood, which suggests that blood repertoires may mirror thyroid immune responses. In validation, the model predicted progression to ophthalmopathy with 65% to 71% sensitivity and less than 80% specificity, a median of about 6 months before onset. No statistical method was used to fix the sample size in advance, and group allocation was not hidden from the investigators. In cross-validation, a model built on a 13 V-J signature told ophthalmopathy apart from stable hyperthyroidism with approximately 90% sensitivity and 81% to 82% specificity, and in testing the same model reached 80%/75%.

The sequence derives from a woman between 40 and 55 years old with Graves' hyperthyroidism that later progressed to Graves' ophthalmopathy. The chain was built from TRBV27 and TRBJ1-2, with a weak D call of TRBD1 (6 bases match). Sequenced sample: blood. In nucleotide form, the sequence is TGTGCCAGCAGTTCGACACAGGGTGGAGGCTACACCTTC. This codes for CASSSTQGGGYTF.